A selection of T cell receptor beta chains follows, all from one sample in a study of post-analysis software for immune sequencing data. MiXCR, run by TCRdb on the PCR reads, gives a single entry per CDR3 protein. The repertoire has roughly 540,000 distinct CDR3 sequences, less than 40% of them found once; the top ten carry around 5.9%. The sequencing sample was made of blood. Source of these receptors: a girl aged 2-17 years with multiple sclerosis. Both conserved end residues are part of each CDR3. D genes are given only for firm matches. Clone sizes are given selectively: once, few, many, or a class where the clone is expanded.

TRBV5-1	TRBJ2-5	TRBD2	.	TGCGCCAGCAGCTTGGCCGGAGGGACTAGACAAGAGACCCAGTACTTC	CASSLAGGTRQETQYF
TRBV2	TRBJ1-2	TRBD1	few	TGTGCCAGCAGGGTGACAGGGGTCTATGGCTACACCTTC	CASRVTGVYGYTF
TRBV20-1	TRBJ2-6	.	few	TGCAGTGCTAGAGGGGGAGTCTCTGGGGCCAACGTCCTGACTTTC	CSARGGVSGANVLTF
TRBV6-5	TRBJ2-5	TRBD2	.	TGTGCCAGCAGTCAACTAGCGGGGAGTCAAAAAGAGACCCAGTACTTC	CASSQLAGSQKETQYF
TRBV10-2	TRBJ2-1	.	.	TGCGCCAGCAGTTCGCCGTTAAGTAGGGGAAGTTACGAGCAGTTCTTC	CASSSPLSRGSYEQFF
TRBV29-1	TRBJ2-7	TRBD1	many	TGCAGCGTTGGACCTGCAGGGGGCCTAACCTACGAGCAGTACTTC	CSVGPAGGLTYEQYF
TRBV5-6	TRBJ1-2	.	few	TGTGCCAGCAGCTTGGTGGGGGGCGACTATGGCTACACCTTC	CASSLVGGDYGYTF
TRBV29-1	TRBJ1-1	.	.	TGCGGCGTTGGTGGTCTTGAAGCTTTCTTT	CGVGGLEAFF
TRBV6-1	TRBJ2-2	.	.	TGTGCCAGCAGGGACTACCTATCGGGCGGGGAGCTGTTTTTT	CASRDYLSGGELFF
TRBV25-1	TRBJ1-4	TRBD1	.	TGTGCCAGCAGTGAGATACAGGGGAATGAAAAACTGTTTTTT	CASSEIQGNEKLFF
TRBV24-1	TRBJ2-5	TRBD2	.	TGTGCCACCAGTGAGCTTGGGACTACCAAGGAGACCCAGTACTTC	CATSELGTTKETQYF
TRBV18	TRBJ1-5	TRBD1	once	TGTGCCAGCTCGATCTTTGGACAGGGCGATTATAGCAATCAGCCCCAGCATTTT	CASSIFGQGDYSNQPQHF
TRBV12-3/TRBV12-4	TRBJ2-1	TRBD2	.	TGTGCCAGCAGTTTAAGGCCGGGACTAGCTGGCAATGAGCAGTTCTTC	CASSLRPGLAGNEQFF
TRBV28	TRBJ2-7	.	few	TGTGCCAGCAGTTCACCGGTCTTGGAGCAGTACTTC	CASSSPVLEQYF
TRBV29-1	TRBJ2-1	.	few	TGCAGCGTTGAGAAGGATGAGCAGTTCTTC	CSVEKDEQFF
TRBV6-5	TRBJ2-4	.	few	TGTGCCAGCAGTTACGGGAGTTCCAAAAACATTCAGTACTTC	CASSYGSSKNIQYF
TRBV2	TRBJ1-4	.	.	TGTGCCAGCAGTGAATACGACAACGAAAAACTGTTTTTT	CASSEYDNEKLFF
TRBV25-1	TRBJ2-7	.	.	TGTGCCAGCATAGCCACCGCTACCTACGAGCAGTACTTC	CASIATATYEQYF
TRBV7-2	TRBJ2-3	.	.	TGTGCCAGCAGCCTTACTAGTCAGGGTGGAGATACGCAGTATTTT	CASSLTSQGGDTQYF
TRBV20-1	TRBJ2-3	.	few	TGCAGTGCTAGCGAGACAGTCACAGATACGCAGTATTTT	CSASETVTDTQYF
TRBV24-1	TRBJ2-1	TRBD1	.	TGTGCCACCAGTGGTACAGGGGGCCCCTACAATGAGCAGTTCTTC	CATSGTGGPYNEQFF
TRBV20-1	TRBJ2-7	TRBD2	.	TGCAGTGCGCGGACTAGCGAGACCTACGAGCAGTACTTC	CSARTSETYEQYF
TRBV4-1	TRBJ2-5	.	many	TGCGCCAGCAGCCAAGGGGAAATAGCCCAGGAGGAGACCCAGTACTTC	CASSQGEIAQEETQYF
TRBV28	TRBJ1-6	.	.	TGTGCCAGCAGTTTATGGGCGGGGGAAATGAATTCACCCCTCCACTTT	CASSLWAGEMNSPLHF
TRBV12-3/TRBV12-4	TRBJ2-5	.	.	TGTGCCAGCAGTTTCGCAGGGAAAGAGACCCAGTACTTC	CASSFAGKETQYF
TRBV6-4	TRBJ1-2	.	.	TGTGCCAGCAGTGACGGTCCGATTCCCTATGGCTGCACCTTC	CASSDGPIPYGCTF
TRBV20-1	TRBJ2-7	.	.	TGCAGTGCTAGAGATCCCTTAGGGGGGGCCGTAGCCGAGCAGTACTTC	CSARDPLGGAVAEQYF
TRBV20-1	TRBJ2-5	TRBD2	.	TGCAGTGCAAAACGGACTAGCGGGAGTGAAGAGCAGTACTTC	CSAKRTSGSEEQYF
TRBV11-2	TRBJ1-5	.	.	TGTGCCGGCAGCCCACGAGGGGACGCTAGCAATCAGCCCCAGCATTTT	CAGSPRGDASNQPQHF
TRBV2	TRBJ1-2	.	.	TGTGCCAGCAGTGGAGATAGCCGCAGGAGATACACCTTC	CASSGDSRRRYTF
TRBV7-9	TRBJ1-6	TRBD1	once	TGTGCCAGCAGCCCCCAGACAGGGGGCAATTCACCCCTCCACTTT	CASSPQTGGNSPLHF
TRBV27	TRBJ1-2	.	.	TGTGCCAGCAGTTTGGGCTACGCCTATGGCTACACCTTC	CASSLGYAYGYTF
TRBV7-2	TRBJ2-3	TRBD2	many	TGTGCCAGCAGCTTATATCCTAGCGGGGGGGCAGATACGCAGTATTTT	CASSLYPSGGADTQYF
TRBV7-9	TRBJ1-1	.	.	TGTGCCAGCAGCCCTTCGAATCTCGGAGCTTTCTTT	CASSPSNLGAFF
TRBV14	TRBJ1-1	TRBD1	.	TGTGCCAGCACTCACCTCCGCCCGGGACAGGGGGCAATGAACACTGAAGCTTTCTTT	CASTHLRPGQGAMNTEAFF
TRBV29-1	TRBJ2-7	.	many	TGCAGCGTTTTTGTCGGTGGCAACGAGCAGTACTTC	CSVFVGGNEQYF
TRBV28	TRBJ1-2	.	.	TGTGCCAGCAGTAACCCGGGGGAAGGCTACACCTTC	CASSNPGEGYTF
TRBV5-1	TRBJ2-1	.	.	TGCGCCAGCAGCTTGGCTAGCCAGTCCTACAATGAGCAGTTCTTC	CASSLASQSYNEQFF
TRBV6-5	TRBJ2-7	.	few	TGTGCCAGCAGTTACCTACAGGGAACCGAGCAGTACTTC	CASSYLQGTEQYF
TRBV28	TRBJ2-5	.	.	TGTGCCAGCACCTTGGACCAGAGCCAAGAGACCCAGTACTTC	CASTLDQSQETQYF
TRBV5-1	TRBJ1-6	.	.	TGCGCCAGCAGCTTTGAGGTCGTCGGCAATTCACCCCTCCACTTT	CASSFEVVGNSPLHF
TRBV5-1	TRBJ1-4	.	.	TGTGCCAGCAGCTTTGACCCGGGAGGGACAACTAATGAAAAACTGTTTTTT	CASSFDPGGTTNEKLFF
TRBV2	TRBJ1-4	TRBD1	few	TGTGCCAGCTCCGGACAGGGAAGTGAAAAACTGTTTTTT	CASSGQGSEKLFF
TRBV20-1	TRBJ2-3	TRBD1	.	TGCAGTGCCGGGCCGAGGGGGCCCCCAGATACGCAGTATTTT	CSAGPRGPPDTQYF
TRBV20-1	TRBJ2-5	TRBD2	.	TGCAGTGCTAGTGGTTTGTTTGGCATAGCGGGCTCCCAAGAGACCCAGTACTTC	CSASGLFGIAGSQETQYF
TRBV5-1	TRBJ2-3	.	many	TGTGCCAGCAGTTTGGGCCCCACAGATACGCAGTATTTT	CASSLGPTDTQYF
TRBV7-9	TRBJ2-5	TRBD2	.	TGTGCCAGCAGCTTACCCACCCTCCGGACTAGCGGGGTTAGGAAGACCCAGTACTTC	CASSLPTLRTSGVRKTQYF
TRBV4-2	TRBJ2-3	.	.	TGTGCCAGCAGCCAGAAAACCCCCACAGATACGCAGTATTTT	CASSQKTPTDTQYF
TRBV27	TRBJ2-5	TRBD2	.	TGTGCCAGCAGACTAGCGGAGGAAGAGACCCAGTACTTC	CASRLAEEETQYF